The clone carrying this TCR beta chain is medium-sized in the sample. The antigen is unknown. CDR1 is MDHEN, CDR2 SYDVKM, per germline. This CDR3 has 14 amino acids. Trimming removed 4 bases at V and 8 bases at J, with 17 bases between. The data derive from a study of metastatic and nonmetastatic thyroid tumors. On the study more broadly: Repertoires from blood and tumor or nodule tissue of malignant and benign thyroid patients were compared. Regarding the study as a whole: A significant increase in TCR beta diversity was reportedly seen in malignant thyroid tumors relative to benign nodules, in blood and tumor.

Methods used by the authors: Building a distant-metastasis classifier for papillary thyroid cancer drew on CDR3 differences across clinicopathological groups. TCRdb ran MiXCR on the PCR reads. Here the V and J calls rest on TCRdb's processing, not on the authors' analysis. The data contain around 40,000 clones, approximately 26% of them singletons. The entire patient cohort was treatment-naive prior to thyroid surgery. This TCR came from a female donor with papillary thyroid cancer or a benign thyroid nodule (not recorded which). Some clones in this sample may be carry-over from other donors' samples. The chain is built from TRBV28 and TRBJ1-2; D ambiguous. The specimen was blood. CDR3 sequence: CASSSQAPTQGYTF. CDR3 in DNA: TGTGCCAGCAGTTCCCAGGCTCCCACGCAAGGCTACACCTTC.